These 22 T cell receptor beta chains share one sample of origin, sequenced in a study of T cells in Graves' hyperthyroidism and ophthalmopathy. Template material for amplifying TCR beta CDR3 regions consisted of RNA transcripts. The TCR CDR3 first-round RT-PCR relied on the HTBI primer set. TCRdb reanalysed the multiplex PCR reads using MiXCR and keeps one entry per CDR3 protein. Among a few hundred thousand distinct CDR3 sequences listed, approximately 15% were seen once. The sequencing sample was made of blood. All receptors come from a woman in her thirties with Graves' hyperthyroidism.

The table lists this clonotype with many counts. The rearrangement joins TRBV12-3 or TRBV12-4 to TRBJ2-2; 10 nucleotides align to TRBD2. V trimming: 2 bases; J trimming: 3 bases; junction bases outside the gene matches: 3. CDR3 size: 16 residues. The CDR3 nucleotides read TGTGCCAGCAGTTTAAGCGGGAGGGGGGACACCGGGGAGCTGTTTTTT. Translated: CASSLSGRGDTGELFF.

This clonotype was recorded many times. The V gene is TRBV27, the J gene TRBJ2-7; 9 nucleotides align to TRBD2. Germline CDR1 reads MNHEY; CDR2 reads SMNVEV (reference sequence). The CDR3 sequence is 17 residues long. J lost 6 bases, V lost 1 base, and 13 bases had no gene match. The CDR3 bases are TGTGCCAGCAGTTTATTTTCCCTAGCGGGGCCCGGGTCCGAGCAGTACTTC. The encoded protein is CASSLFSLAGPGSEQYF.

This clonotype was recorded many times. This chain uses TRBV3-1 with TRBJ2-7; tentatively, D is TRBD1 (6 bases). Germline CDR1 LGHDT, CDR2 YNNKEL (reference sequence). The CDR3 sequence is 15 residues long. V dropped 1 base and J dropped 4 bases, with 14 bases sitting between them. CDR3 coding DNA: TGTGCCAGCAGCCAAGGTCTGGGGGCCTGGTACGAGCAGTACTTC. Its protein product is CASSQGLGAWYEQYF.

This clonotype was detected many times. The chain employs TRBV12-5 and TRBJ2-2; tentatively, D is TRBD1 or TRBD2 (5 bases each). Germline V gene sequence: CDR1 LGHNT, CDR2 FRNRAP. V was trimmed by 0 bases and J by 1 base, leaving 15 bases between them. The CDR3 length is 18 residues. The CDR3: CASGLVVGRGLNTGELFF. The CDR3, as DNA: TGTGCTAGTGGTTTGGTAGTGGGGCGCGGGTTGAACACCGGGGAGCTGTTTTTT.

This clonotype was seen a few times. This chain's CDR3 is CAWSGTGKSNSGNTIYF. CDR3 in DNA: TGTGCCTGGAGTGGCACAGGGAAGTCTAACTCTGGAAACACCATATATTTT. This chain links TRBV30 with TRBJ1-3, with D possibly matching TRBD1 (6 bases). This CDR3 contains 17 residues. Germline V CDR1 and CDR2: GTSNPN, SVGIG (reference sequence). V lost 1 base, J lost 0 bases, and 16 bases lay in between.

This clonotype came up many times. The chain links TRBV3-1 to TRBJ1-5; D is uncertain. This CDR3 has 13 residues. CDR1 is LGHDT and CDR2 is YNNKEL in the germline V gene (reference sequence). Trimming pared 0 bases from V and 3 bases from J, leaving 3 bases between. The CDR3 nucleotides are TGTGCCAGCAGCCAAGATTACAATCAGCCCCAGCATTTT. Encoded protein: CASSQDYNQPQHF.

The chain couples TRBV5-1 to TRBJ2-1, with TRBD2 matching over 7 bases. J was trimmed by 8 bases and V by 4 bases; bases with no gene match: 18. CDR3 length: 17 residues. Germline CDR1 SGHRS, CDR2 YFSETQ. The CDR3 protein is CASSPGVGAGAGDEQFF. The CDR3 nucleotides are TGCGCCAGCAGCCCCGGGGTTGGCGCGGGAGCCGGGGATGAGCAGTTCTTC.

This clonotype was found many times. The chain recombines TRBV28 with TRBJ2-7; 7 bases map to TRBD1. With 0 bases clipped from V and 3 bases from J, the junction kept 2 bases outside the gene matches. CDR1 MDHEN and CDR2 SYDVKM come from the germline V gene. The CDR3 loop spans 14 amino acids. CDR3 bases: TGTGCCAGCAGTTTATGGAGACAGGGCTACGAGCAGTACTTC. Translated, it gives CASSLWRQGYEQYF.

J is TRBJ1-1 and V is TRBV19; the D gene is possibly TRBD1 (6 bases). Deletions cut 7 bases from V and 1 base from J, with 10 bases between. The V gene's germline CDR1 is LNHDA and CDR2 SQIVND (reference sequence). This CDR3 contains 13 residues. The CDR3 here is CASTRTANTEAFF. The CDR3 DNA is TGTGCCAGTACCCGGACAGCGAACACTGAAGCTTTCTTT.

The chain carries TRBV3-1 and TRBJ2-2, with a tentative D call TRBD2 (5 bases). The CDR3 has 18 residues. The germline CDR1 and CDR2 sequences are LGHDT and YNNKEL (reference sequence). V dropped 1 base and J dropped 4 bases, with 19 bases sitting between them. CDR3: CASSQVAQEVRFTGELFF. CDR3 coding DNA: TGTGCCAGCAGCCAAGTCGCCCAGGAGGTTCGTTTCACCGGGGAGCTGTTTTTT.

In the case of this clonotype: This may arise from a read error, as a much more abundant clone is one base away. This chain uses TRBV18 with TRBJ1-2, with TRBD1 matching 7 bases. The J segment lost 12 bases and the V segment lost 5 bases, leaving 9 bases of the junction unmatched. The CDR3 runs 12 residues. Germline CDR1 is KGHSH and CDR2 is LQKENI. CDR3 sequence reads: CASSSQTGSHTF. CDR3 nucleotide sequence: TGTGCCAGCTCATCCCAGACAGGGTCCCACACCTTC.

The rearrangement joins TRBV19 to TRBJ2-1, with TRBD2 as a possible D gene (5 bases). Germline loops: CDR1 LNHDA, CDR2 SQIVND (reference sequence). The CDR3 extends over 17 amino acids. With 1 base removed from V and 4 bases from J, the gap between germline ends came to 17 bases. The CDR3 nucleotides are TGTGCCAGTAGTATAGGAGGCGGGCGGGCCCTATACAATGAGCAGTTCTTC. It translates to CASSIGGGRALYNEQFF.

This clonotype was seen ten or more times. CDR3 residues: CSASPWEGVRNTQYF. CDR3 sequence (DNA): TGCAGTGCTAGTCCGTGGGAGGGAGTAAGGAATACGCAGTATTTT. This rearrangement joins TRBV20-1 to TRBJ2-3, with 7 nucleotides matching TRBD2. The germline gives CDR1 DFQATT, CDR2 SNEGSKA (reference sequence). There are 15 residues in the CDR3. Trimming removed 3 bases from V and 7 bases from J; junction bases left unmatched: 13.

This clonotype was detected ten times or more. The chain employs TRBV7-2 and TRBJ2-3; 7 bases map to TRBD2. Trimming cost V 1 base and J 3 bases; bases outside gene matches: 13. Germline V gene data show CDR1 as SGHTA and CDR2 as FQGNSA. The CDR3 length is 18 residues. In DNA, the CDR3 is TGTGCCAGCAGCTTAGATGGATTGCGGGAGTGGGGGACAGATACGCAGTATTTT. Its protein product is CASSLDGLREWGTDTQYF.

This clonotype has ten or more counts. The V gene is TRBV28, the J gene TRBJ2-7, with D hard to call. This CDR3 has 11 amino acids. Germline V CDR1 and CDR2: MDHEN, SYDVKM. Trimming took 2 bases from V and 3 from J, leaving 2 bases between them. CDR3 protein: CASSLNYEQYF. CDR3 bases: TGTGCCAGCAGTTTAAACTACGAGCAGTACTTC.

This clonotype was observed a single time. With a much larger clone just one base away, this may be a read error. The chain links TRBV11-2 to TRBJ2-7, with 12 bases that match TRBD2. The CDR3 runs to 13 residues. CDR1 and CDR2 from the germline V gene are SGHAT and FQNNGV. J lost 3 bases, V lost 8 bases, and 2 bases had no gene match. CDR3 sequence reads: CASATSGSYEQYF. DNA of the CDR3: TGTGCCAGCGCGACTAGCGGGAGCTACGAGCAGTACTTC.

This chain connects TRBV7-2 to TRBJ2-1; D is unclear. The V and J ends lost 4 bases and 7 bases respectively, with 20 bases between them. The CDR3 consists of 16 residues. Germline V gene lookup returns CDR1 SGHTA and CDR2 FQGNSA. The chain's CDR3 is CASSSRRSGSTNEQFF. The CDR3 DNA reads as TGTGCCAGCAGCTCAAGACGTTCGGGTAGCACGAATGAGCAGTTCTTC.

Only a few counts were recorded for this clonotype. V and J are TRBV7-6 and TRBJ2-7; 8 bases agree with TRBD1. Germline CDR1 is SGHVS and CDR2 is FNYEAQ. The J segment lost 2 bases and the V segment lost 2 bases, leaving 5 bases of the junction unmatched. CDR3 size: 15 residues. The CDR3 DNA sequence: TGTGCCAGCAGCTTATTACGGACAGGGCCCTACGAGCAGTACTTC. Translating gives CASSLLRTGPYEQYF.

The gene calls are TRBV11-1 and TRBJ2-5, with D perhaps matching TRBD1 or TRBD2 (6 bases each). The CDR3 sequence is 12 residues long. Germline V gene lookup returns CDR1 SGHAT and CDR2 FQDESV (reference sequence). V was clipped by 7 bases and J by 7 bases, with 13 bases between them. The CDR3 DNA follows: TGTGCCAGCAACAAAGGGGGAGGGACCCAGTACTTC. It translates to CASNKGGGTQYF.

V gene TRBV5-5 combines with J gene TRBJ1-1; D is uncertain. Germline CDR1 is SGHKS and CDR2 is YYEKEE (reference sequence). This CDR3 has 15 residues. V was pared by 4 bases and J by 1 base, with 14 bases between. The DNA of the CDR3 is TGTGCCAGCAGCCCGGGTGGACCTTCGAACACTGAAGCTTTCTTT. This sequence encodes CASSPGGPSNTEAFF.

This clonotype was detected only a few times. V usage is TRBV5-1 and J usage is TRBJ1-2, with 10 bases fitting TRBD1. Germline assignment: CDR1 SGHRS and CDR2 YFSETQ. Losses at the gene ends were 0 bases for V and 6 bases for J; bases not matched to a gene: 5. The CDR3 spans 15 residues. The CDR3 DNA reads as TGCGCCAGCAGCTTGGAGGTGACAGGGGGCGATGGCTACACCTTC. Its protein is CASSLEVTGGDGYTF.

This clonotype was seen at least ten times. CDR3: CASSLGLGGGIGTDTQYF. In DNA form, the CDR3 reads TGTGCCAGCAGCTTAGGACTAGGGGGAGGAATAGGCACAGATACGCAGTATTTT. The V call is TRBV11-2, the J call TRBJ2-3, with D tentatively TRBD1 or TRBD2 (6 bases each). Germline V gives CDR1 SGHAT, CDR2 FQNNGV. Trimming shortened V by 1 base and J by 1 base, and 18 bases separated the two germline ends. The CDR3 runs 18 residues.